This entry describes one T cell receptor (beta chain). V trimming: 2 bases; J trimming: 2 bases; junction bases outside the gene matches: 15. CDR3 length: 20 residues. Germline assignment: CDR1 KGHDR and CDR2 SFDVKD. The sample comes from a study of blood T cell repertoires in COVID-19. In terms of age and location, participants ranged from about 18 to 95 years and lived in about two dozen US areas. Cohorts were based on clinical histories the participants reported. Original data processing: Reference gene primer amplification yielded estimated nucleated cell counts. Produced via immunoSEQ multiplex PCR; TCRdb's table is partial and in-frame only. That table is the source of V, J and clone size, and D and trimming were worked out from the DNA. The sample consists of hundreds of thousands of clones, around 84% of them appearing once.

The TCR was taken from a man younger than 45 with acute COVID-19. Sample: PBMCs or T cells enriched from blood (not recorded which). The chain combines TRBV24-1 with TRBJ2-7; TRBD2 matches at 12 bases. This CDR3 reads CATSDSRLAGDLAAPYEQYF. The CDR3 DNA is TGTGCCACCAGTGATTCCAGACTAGCGGGGGATCTTGCAGCCCCCTACGAGCAGTACTTC.